This T cell receptor beta chain appears in the sequencing data of a study of OX40 agonist ivuxolimab in advanced cancers. The data were produced by immunoSEQ multiplex PCR, yet TCRdb's version contains in-frame clones alone and is incomplete. Counted here are almost 35,000 clones, around 85% occurring once; the ten biggest clones make up approximately 9.9%. Trimming removed 3 bases from V and 0 bases from J, with 11 bases in between. This CDR3 has 14 residues. Germline V CDR1 and CDR2: GTSNPN, SVGIG (reference sequence). Source: CD4+ or CD8+ T cells sorted from blood, taken in a trial of the OX40 agonist ivuxolimab. The receptor was isolated from an adult with an advanced solid tumor such as melanoma, head and neck, liver or kidney cancer. The rearrangement joins TRBV30 to TRBJ1-1; tentatively, D is TRBD1 (5 bases). The CDR3: CAWSLTGMNTEAFF. The CDR3 coding sequence is TGTGCCTGGAGCCTAACAGGAATGAACACTGAAGCTTTCTTT.